The 25 T cell receptor beta chains in this list originate from one sample, sequenced in a study of T cell responses to AZD1222 COVID-19 vaccine. The assay was immunoSEQ multiplex PCR, and TCRdb's table has in-frame clones only and misses some. The sample has over 150,000 clones; roughly 90% are singletons. Sequencing was performed on peripheral blood, taken 28 days after the second AZD1222 dose. The source of these receptors is an adult who received the AZD1222 COVID-19 vaccine.

In its sample, this clone was seen a few times. V gene TRBV11-2 combines with J gene TRBJ2-3, with D unclear. The CDR3 length is 12 residues. V was pared by 5 bases and J by 5 bases, with 8 bases between. CDR1 is SGHAT, CDR2 FQNNGV, per germline. The CDR3 sequence is CASSLAEDTQYF. The CDR3 bases are TGTGCCAGCAGCCTGGCGGAAGATACGCAGTATTTT.

V and J are TRBV6-1 and TRBJ1-2; D is ambiguous. V lost 3 bases and J 2 bases, leaving 4 bases between the germline ends. The CDR3 sequence is 12 residues long. Per germline, CDR1 MNHNS and CDR2 SASEGT. The CDR3 sequence is CASSDRNYGYTF. The CDR3 DNA reads TGTGCCAGCAGTGACAGGAACTATGGCTACACCTTC.

This chain links TRBV10-1 with TRBJ2-5; D is perhaps TRBD2 (5 bases). This CDR3 comprises 14 residues. Trimming removed 3 bases from V and 7 bases from J, with 15 bases in between. CDR1 and CDR2 from the germline V gene are WNHNN and SYGVQD (reference sequence). The CDR3 DNA reads TGCGCCAGCAGTGACCGGGGTCCTTACGGGACCCAGTACTTC. Residues: CASSDRGPYGTQYF.

The rearrangement joins TRBV7-6 to TRBJ2-1, with 9 bases that match TRBD2. V trimming: 5 bases; J trimming: 6 bases; junction bases outside the gene matches: 8. Germline loops: CDR1 SGHVS, CDR2 FNYEAQ. The CDR3 loop spans 15 amino acids. CDR3 nucleotides: TGTGCCAGCAGCACACAAGGACTAGCGTTCAATGAGCAGTTCTTC. It codes for CASSTQGLAFNEQFF.

The chain carries TRBV6-5 and TRBJ1-1; D is unclear. The germline gives CDR1 MNHEY, CDR2 SVGAGI. Between the trimmed V and J ends, which lost 6 bases and 3 bases, there was a span of 11 bases. The CDR3 loop spans 13 amino acids. The DNA of the CDR3 is TGTGCCAGCAGCCAGTCTCCCGACACTGAAGCTTTCTTT. Translating it yields CASSQSPDTEAFF.

The V call is TRBV15, the J call TRBJ1-3; D is ambiguous. V shed 3 bases and J shed 0 bases, with 6 bases lying between them. Germline-derived CDR1 and CDR2 are LNHNV and YYDKDF (reference sequence). CDR3 size: 14 residues. CDR3 residues: CATSSVLSGNTIYF. The CDR3, as DNA: TGTGCCACCAGCAGCGTGCTCTCTGGAAACACCATATATTTT. The variable domain in full, completed from reference TRBV15 and TRBJ1-3, reads DAMVIQNPRYQVTQFGKPVTLSCSQTLNHNVMYWYQQKSSQAPKLLFHYYDKDFNNEADTPDNFQSRRPNTSFCFLDIRSPGLGDTAMYLCATSSVLSGNTIYFGEGSWLTVV.

This chain connects TRBV19 to TRBJ1-5; possibly TRBD1 for D (5 bases). CDR3 size: 14 residues. The V gene lost 3 bases and the J gene lost 6 bases, with 12 bases spanning the gap. CDR1 and CDR2 (germline): LNHDA, SQIVND (reference sequence). The CDR3 sequence: CASSIGGSAQPQHF. CDR3 nucleotides: TGTGCCAGTAGTATTGGGGGATCCGCTCAGCCCCAGCATTTT.

The rearrangement uses TRBV6-5 and TRBJ1-2; 7 bases match TRBD1. The CDR3 totals 13 residues. Trimming at V came to 8 bases and at J to 9 bases, leaving 12 bases not matched to a gene. Germline V lookup: CDR1 MNHEY, CDR2 SVGAGI. In DNA, the CDR3 is TGTGCCAGCGTTCCCGGGGCAGGGGGACGCTACACCTTC. Protein product: CASVPGAGGRYTF.

The gene calls are TRBV5-1 and TRBJ2-5; D gene ambiguous. The V gene's germline CDR1 is SGHRS and CDR2 YFSETQ. This CDR3 is 14 amino acids long. V lost 1 base, J lost 2 bases, and 9 bases lay in between. CDR3 protein: CASSLNLGQETQYF. The CDR3 DNA reads as TGCGCCAGCAGCTTGAACCTAGGGCAAGAGACCCAGTACTTC.

V is TRBV5-4 and J is TRBJ2-1; 7 nucleotides agree with TRBD2. The CDR3 loop spans 15 amino acids. Germline V gene data show CDR1 as SGHNT and CDR2 as YYREEE (reference sequence). After removal of 2 bases from V and 8 bases from J, the junction contained 10 bases not matched to a gene. The CDR3 loop reads CASSFGGWTSDEQFF. In nucleotides, the CDR3 is TGTGCCAGCAGCTTTGGGGGATGGACTAGTGATGAGCAGTTCTTC.

This sequence joins TRBV20-1 and TRBJ1-1, with a possible D match to TRBD1 (5 bases). This CDR3 contains 10 residues. The germline CDR1 and CDR2 sequences are DFQATT and SNEGSKA (reference sequence). The V end lost 4 bases, the J end lost 11 bases, and 11 bases lay between the germline ends. The CDR3 region has the DNA TGCAGTGCTATCCGGGGCGCGGCTTTCTTT. It translates to CSAIRGAAFF.

V gene TRBV12-3 or TRBV12-4 combines with J gene TRBJ1-2; D not resolved. The CDR3 sequence is 12 residues long. The V gene lost 4 bases and the J gene lost 4 bases, with 7 bases spanning the gap. CDR3 sequence reads: CASSWTSYGYTF. The CDR3 nucleotides are TGTGCCAGCAGTTGGACCAGCTATGGCTACACCTTC.

The CDR3: CASSSYNSYEQYF. Written as DNA, the CDR3 is TGTGCCAGCAGCTCCTATAATAGCTACGAGCAGTACTTC. The V call is TRBV7-6, the J call TRBJ2-7; no clear D gene. This CDR3 has 13 residues. V lost 4 bases and J lost 3, with 10 bases in between. The germline V gene encodes CDR1 SGHVS and CDR2 FNYEAQ.

The chain links TRBV4-1 to TRBJ1-2; 8 bases are a match to TRBD1. J lost 8 bases, V lost 6 bases, and 14 bases had no gene match. Germline lookup yields CDR1 MGHRA and CDR2 YSYEKL. The CDR3 loop spans 15 amino acids. The CDR3 DNA reads as TGCGCCAGCAGATCCGGATTTGGACAGGGAGGCGGCTACACCTTC. Its translation: CASRSGFGQGGGYTF.

This sequence joins TRBV27 and TRBJ2-7; possible D gene TRBD1, 6 bases. There are 15 residues in the CDR3. The germline V and J ends were trimmed by 2 bases and 0 bases, with 11 bases remaining between them. Per the germline V gene, CDR1 is MNHEY and CDR2 is SMNVEV (reference sequence). This CDR3 is CASSLGQYSSYEQYF. The CDR3 DNA follows: TGTGCCAGCAGTTTAGGACAGTACAGCTCCTACGAGCAGTACTTC.

V and J are TRBV19 and TRBJ1-1; D remains unclear. Germline loops: CDR1 LNHDA, CDR2 SQIVND (reference sequence). This CDR3 comprises 14 residues. V was pared by 6 bases and J by 8 bases, with 19 bases between. The CDR3 bases are TGTGCCAGTAGCCTGGCTCCCGTAGGGTCCGAAGCTTTCTTT. Protein product: CASSLAPVGSEAFF.

V and J are TRBV5-1 and TRBJ1-1; possible D gene TRBD1, 6 bases. This CDR3 region has 14 residues. Trimming shortened V by 7 bases and J by 0 bases, and 13 bases separated the two germline ends. The germline gives CDR1 SGHRS, CDR2 YFSETQ. The CDR3, as DNA: TGCGCCAGCTCTGGGGGGCTACTGAACACTGAAGCTTTCTTT. Protein: CASSGGLLNTEAFF.

This chain links TRBV19 with TRBJ1-4; 9 positions agree with TRBD1. The germline gives CDR1 LNHDA, CDR2 SQIVND (reference sequence). The CDR3 is made up of 15 amino acids. Germline trimming cut 3 bases from V and 4 bases from J; bases unmatched to any gene: 3. The CDR3 reads CASSIRGQGNEKLFF. The CDR3 DNA sequence: TGTGCCAGTAGTATTAGGGGACAGGGTAATGAAAAACTGTTTTTT.

V is TRBV19 and J is TRBJ1-5, with no clear D. Germline loops: CDR1 LNHDA, CDR2 SQIVND (reference sequence). Trimming left V 5 bases short and J 3 bases short, with 14 bases between. This CDR3 contains 15 residues. The CDR3 region is CASSYGSAFNQPQHF. DNA of the CDR3: TGTGCCAGTAGTTACGGATCTGCTTTCAATCAGCCCCAGCATTTT.

The J gene is TRBJ1-2, the V gene TRBV6-6; TRBD1 matches at 7 bases. The CDR3 is 14 amino acids. Per the germline V gene, CDR1 is MNHNY and CDR2 is SVGAGI (reference sequence). Germline trimming cut 6 bases from V and 5 bases from J; bases unmatched to any gene: 9. The CDR3 bases are TGTGCCAGCAGCCAAAGGACAGGCCTATATGGCTACACCTTC. The encoded protein is CASSQRTGLYGYTF.

The gene calls are TRBV15 and TRBJ1-3; a weak D match, TRBD1 (5 bases). The CDR3 is made up of 17 amino acids. Germline CDR1 and CDR2: LNHNV and YYDKDF (reference sequence). Trimming pared 1 base from V and 0 bases from J, leaving 13 bases between. CDR3 amino acids: CATSRARGGRSGNTIYF. CDR3 sequence (DNA): TGTGCCACCAGCAGAGCTCGGGGCGGCCGCTCTGGAAACACCATATATTTT.

The chain's CDR3 is CASSRGQVEFTF. CDR3 in DNA: TGTGCCAGCAGCCGTGGACAGGTCGAGTTCACCTTC. The chain joins TRBV11-2 to TRBJ1-2; TRBD1 agrees at 7 bases. Germline assignment: CDR1 SGHAT and CDR2 FQNNGV. CDR3 length equals 12 residues. V shed 5 bases and J 13 bases; nucleotides not matched to a gene: 10.

The rearrangement joins TRBV11-2 to TRBJ2-1; D uncertain. The CDR3 contains 13 residues. CDR1 and CDR2 from the germline V gene are SGHAT and FQNNGV. V was clipped by 1 base and J by 5 bases, with 6 bases between them. This CDR3 is CASSLGRNNEQFF. The CDR3 DNA is TGTGCCAGCAGCTTAGGCAGAAACAATGAGCAGTTCTTC.

The CDR3 nucleotides are TGTGCCAGCAGCTTACTTAATTGGGCTTTCTTT. Its translation is CASSLLNWAFF. The chain joins TRBV7-9 to TRBJ1-1; D call uncertain. This CDR3 has 11 amino acids. V was pared by 2 bases and J by 11 bases, with 9 bases between. Per the germline V gene, CDR1 is SEHNR and CDR2 is FQNEAQ (reference sequence).

The V and J genes are TRBV11-1 and TRBJ2-7, with D possibly matching TRBD2 (5 bases). CDR3 length equals 15 residues. V lost 5 bases, J lost 2 bases, and 16 bases lay in between. Germline V lookup: CDR1 SGHAT, CDR2 FQDESV (reference sequence). The CDR3 protein is CASSAGPGGAYEQYF. DNA for the CDR3: TGTGCCAGCAGCGCCGGACCCGGAGGTGCCTACGAGCAGTACTTC. Full variable domain (remainder filled in from reference TRBV11-1 and TRBJ2-7): EAEVAQSPRYKITEKSQAVAFWCDPISGHATLYWYRQILGQGPELLVQFQDESVVDDSQLPKDRFSAERLKGVDSTLKIQPAELGDSAMYLCASSAGPGGAYEQYFGPGTRLTVT.